A selection of T cell receptor beta chains follows, all from one sample in a study of blood T cell repertoires in COVID-19. TCRdb's table, derived via immunoSEQ multiplex PCR, lists solely in-frame clones and lacks some. The profile shows 180,000 or so clones, almost 85% of them singletons. Specimen: peripheral blood. These TCRs come from a man between 40 and 49 years old who had recovered from COVID-19. Each CDR3 is given with its conserved first and last residue. The D gene is left open where the match is weak. Not all rows give a size; the values are once, few, many and, for expanded clones, a class.

CDR3 DNA	CDR3 protein	D gene	clone size	V gene	J gene	CDR3 length
TGTGCCAGCAGCGAGGGGGGTAGACAGGGTGTCACTGAAGCTTTCTTT	CASSEGGRQGVTEAFF	TRBD1	NA	TRBV5-5	TRBJ1-1	16
TGTGCCAGCAGCTTAGCGTCAGGAAATTCACCCCTCCACTTT	CASSLASGNSPLHF	NA	NA	TRBV7-2	TRBJ1-6	14
TGTGCCAGCAGTTACCAGGACTTCCGCACAGATACGCAGTATTTT	CASSYQDFRTDTQYF	NA	NA	TRBV6-2/TRBV6-3	TRBJ2-3	15
TGTGCCATCACACGGGACAGCAGGCCCGGTGAGCAGTTCTTC	CAITRDSRPGEQFF	TRBD1	NA	TRBV10-3	TRBJ2-1	14
TGTGCCAGCAGCCCTCCGGGACAATACCAAGAGACCCAGTACTTC	CASSPPGQYQETQYF	NA	NA	TRBV5-4	TRBJ2-5	15
TGTGCCAGCAGCCAACAGGGAAGAGGTGAAAAACTGTTTTTT	CASSQQGRGEKLFF	NA	NA	TRBV6-2/TRBV6-3	TRBJ1-4	14
TGTGCCAGCAGCGTAGGTCACGGACTGAGCAATGAGCAGTTCTTC	CASSVGHGLSNEQFF	NA	few	TRBV9	TRBJ2-1	15
TGTGCCAGCAGTAAACTAGCGGGAGGGTACAATGAGCAGTTCTTC	CASSKLAGGYNEQFF	TRBD2	NA	TRBV2	TRBJ2-1	15
TGTGCCAGCAGTAAGGAGAGCGGGGGGGCCTACGAGCAGTACTTC	CASSKESGGAYEQYF	TRBD2	NA	TRBV27	TRBJ2-7	15
TGTGCCAGCAGCTTAGGGGCGCCTCTAGCGGGGGGGCTAAATGAGCAGTTCTTC	CASSLGAPLAGGLNEQFF	TRBD2	NA	TRBV7-6	TRBJ2-1	18
TGCAGCGTTGAAGATCCCTTCCGGGGCGGGGAGCTGTTTTTT	CSVEDPFRGGELFF	NA	NA	TRBV29-1	TRBJ2-2	14
TGTGCCAGCAGTCCGGTCAACGAAGGGGGAGAGGGGTATACGCAGTATTTT	CASSPVNEGGEGYTQYF	NA	NA	TRBV4-2	TRBJ2-3	17
TGTGCCAGCTCACCAGGACAGGGGGGTCAGCCCCAGCATTTT	CASSPGQGGQPQHF	TRBD1	NA	TRBV18	TRBJ1-5	14
TGTGCCAGCAGCCAGGGGCAGGGAGCCGCCTTTGGCTACACCTTC	CASSQGQGAAFGYTF	NA	NA	TRBV11-3	TRBJ1-2	15
TGTGCCAGCAGCGTAGGTCCTACTGTGAACACCGGGGAGCTGTTTTTT	CASSVGPTVNTGELFF	NA	NA	TRBV9	TRBJ2-2	16
TGTGCCAGCAAAAGACAGGTTCAAGAGACCCAGTACTTC	CASKRQVQETQYF	NA	NA	TRBV6-5	TRBJ2-5	13
TGTGCCAGCAGTTATTACAGGGATGGGACCCAGTACTTC	CASSYYRDGTQYF	NA	NA	TRBV6-5	TRBJ2-5	13
TGTGCCTGGAGTAAAGGGACTCGGGTCCCCGGGGAGCTGTTTTTT	CAWSKGTRVPGELFF	NA	once	TRBV30	TRBJ2-2	15
TGCGCCAGCAGCGGGCGGGACACAGATACGCAGTATTTT	CASSGRDTDTQYF	NA	NA	TRBV4-3	TRBJ2-3	13
TGTGCCAGCAGTTACTCGGGCGGGGGGGAAGAGACCCAGTACTTC	CASSYSGGGEETQYF	TRBD2	NA	TRBV6-5	TRBJ2-5	15
TGCAGCGTCCCCGGGGGGGACTACACTGAAGCTTTCTTT	CSVPGGDYTEAFF	NA	NA	TRBV29-1	TRBJ1-1	13
TGTGCCAGCGACAGTTGGGGTAGCGGGAGGTCGAACACCGGGGAGCTGTTTTTT	CASDSWGSGRSNTGELFF	TRBD2	NA	TRBV7-2	TRBJ2-2	18
TGTGCCAGCAGCCAACGACAGGGGGCAGGGAACACCATATATTTT	CASSQRQGAGNTIYF	TRBD1	NA	TRBV14	TRBJ1-3	15
TGCAGCGTTGTAGGGGGGGACAAGGGGGCCTACGAGCAGTACTTC	CSVVGGDKGAYEQYF	NA	NA	TRBV29-1	TRBJ2-7	15
TGTGCCAGCAGCCAAGATGGGGGCCGTGGTGGAGAGACCCAGTACTTC	CASSQDGGRGGETQYF	NA	NA	TRBV3-1/TRBV3-2	TRBJ2-5	16
TGTGCCAGTAGTTTCGGACAGTCCCTATACTCTGGAAACACCATATATTTT	CASSFGQSLYSGNTIYF	NA	NA	TRBV19	TRBJ1-3	17
TGTGCCAGCAGTTTATTCGTAGCGGGGCAGTTCTTC	CASSLFVAGQFF	TRBD2	NA	TRBV28	TRBJ2-1	12
TGTGCCAGCAGTTCCCCGGGACAGCCACCCTACGAGCAGTACTTC	CASSSPGQPPYEQYF	TRBD1	NA	TRBV27	TRBJ2-7	15
TGTGCCAGCAGTTTAGGCGGGGCGGCCTACGAGCAGTACTTC	CASSLGGAAYEQYF	NA	NA	TRBV28	TRBJ2-7	14